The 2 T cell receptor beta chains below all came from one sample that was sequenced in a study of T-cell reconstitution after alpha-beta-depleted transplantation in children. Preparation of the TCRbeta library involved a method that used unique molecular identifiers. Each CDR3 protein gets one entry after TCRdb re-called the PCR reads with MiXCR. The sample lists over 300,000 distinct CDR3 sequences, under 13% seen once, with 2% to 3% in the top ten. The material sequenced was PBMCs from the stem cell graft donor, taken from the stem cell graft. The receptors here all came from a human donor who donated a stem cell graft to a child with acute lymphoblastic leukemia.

The CDR3 DNA sequence: TGTGCCAGCAGTCTCCGGACAGGGGGCTTTCAGCCCCAGCATTTT. Its translation is CASSLRTGGFQPQHF. The chain uses TRBV12-3 or TRBV12-4 and TRBJ1-5, with 11 bases matching TRBD1. With 5 bases clipped from V and 6 bases from J, the junction kept 6 bases outside the gene matches. The length of the CDR3 is 15 residues.

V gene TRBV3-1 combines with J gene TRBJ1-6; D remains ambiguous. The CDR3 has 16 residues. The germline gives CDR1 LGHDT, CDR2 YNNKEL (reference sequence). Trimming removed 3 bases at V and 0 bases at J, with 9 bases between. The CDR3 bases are TGTGCCAGCAGCCAGGGTTACAGCTCCTATAATTCACCCCTCCACTTT. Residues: CASSQGYSSYNSPLHF.